Listed here are 15 T cell receptor beta chains from one sample, sequenced in a study of T cell responses to AZD1222 COVID-19 vaccine. Data came from immunoSEQ multiplex PCR; TCRdb stores just in-frame clones and leaves some out. Of over 60,000 clones in the sample, 75% to 85% are singletons; the top ten hold around 25%. This specimen consisted of peripheral blood, obtained on day 0 of MenACWY control vaccination. The receptors were gathered from an adult in good health.

This clone occurred a few times. The J gene is TRBJ1-1, the V gene TRBV19; D ambiguous. Germline V lookup: CDR1 LNHDA, CDR2 SQIVND (reference sequence). V lost 0 bases and J lost 1, with 9 bases in between. This CDR3 is built from 15 residues. The CDR3 region has the DNA TGTGCCAGTAGTATAGATCTCCGGGGGAACACTGAAGCTTTCTTT. It specifies CASSIDLRGNTEAFF.

The chain uses TRBV28 and TRBJ2-5; the match to TRBD2 covers 7 bases. The CDR3 totals 17 residues. The germline gives CDR1 MDHEN, CDR2 SYDVKM. The V gene end was trimmed by 6 bases and the J gene end by 4 bases; junction bases not matched to a gene: 17. As DNA, the CDR3 is TGTGCCAGCAGCGTAATTAGCGGGCGAGCGGTGGGAGAGACCCAGTACTTC. Residues: CASSVISGRAVGETQYF.

The chain recombines TRBV5-4 with TRBJ1-6; TRBD1 might be the D (5 bases). Trimming stripped 5 bases from V and 7 bases from J, with 16 bases between. Germline-derived CDR1 and CDR2 are SGHNT and YYREEE (reference sequence). The CDR3 runs 15 residues. The CDR3 protein is CASSMGPAGNSPLHF. The CDR3 DNA reads as TGTGCCAGCAGTATGGGGCCCGCGGGGAATTCACCCCTCCACTTT. The variable domain in full, completed from reference TRBV5-4 and TRBJ1-6, reads ETGVTQSPTHLIKTRGQQVTLRCSSQSGHNTVSWYQQALGQGPQFIFQYYREEENGRGNFPPRFSGLQFPNYSSELNVNALELDDSALYLCASSMGPAGNSPLHFGNGTRLTVT.

This rearrangement joins TRBV2 to TRBJ1-5, with D perhaps TRBD1 (6 bases). Trimming left V 4 bases short and J 0 bases short, with 10 bases between. Germline V gene data show CDR1 as SNHLY and CDR2 as FYNNEI. The CDR3 has 15 residues. CDR3 coding DNA: TGTGCCAGCAGTGCAGGGGTAAATAGCAATCAGCCCCAGCATTTT. Translation gives CASSAGVNSNQPQHF.

The rearrangement joins TRBV4-3 to TRBJ1-2; D gene uncertain. Germline V CDR1 and CDR2: LGHNA, YSLEER. The CDR3 loop spans 15 amino acids. Trimming cost V 0 bases and J 3 bases, with 11 bases left between them. In DNA form, the CDR3 reads TGCGCCAGCAGCCAAGAGGACGGGATTCACTATGGCTACACCTTC. Residues: CASSQEDGIHYGYTF.

V is TRBV4-1 and J is TRBJ1-4, with D possibly TRBD1 on 5 matching bases. In germline, CDR1 is MGHRA, CDR2 YSYEKL. Trimming took 0 bases from V and 11 from J, leaving 19 bases between them. The CDR3 extends over 16 amino acids. The chain's CDR3 is CASSQEVGSRAGKLFF. The DNA of the CDR3 is TGCGCCAGCAGCCAAGAGGTCGGCAGTCGGGCAGGGAAACTGTTTTTT.

The chain has TRBV2 and TRBJ2-1; D gene unclear. The V and J ends lost 3 bases and 1 base respectively, with 13 bases between them. This CDR3 contains 16 residues. Germline V CDR1 and CDR2: SNHLY, FYNNEI. CDR3 nucleotide sequence: TGTGCCAGCAGTGACTCGACTCAATATTCCTACAATGAGCAGTTCTTC. This encodes CASSDSTQYSYNEQFF.

The rearrangement joins TRBV7-2 to TRBJ2-3, with D possibly being TRBD2 (5 bases). CDR3 length equals 16 residues. The V gene's germline CDR1 is SGHTA and CDR2 FQGNSA. Trimming left V 2 bases short and J 3 bases short, with 15 bases between. The CDR3 protein is CASSLIGRAKTDTQYF. CDR3 nucleotides: TGTGCCAGCAGCTTAATCGGGCGGGCCAAAACAGATACGCAGTATTTT. The whole variable domain, remainder taken from reference TRBV7-2 and TRBJ2-3, is GAGVSQSPSNKVTEKGKDVELRCDPISGHTALYWYRQSLGQGLEFLIYFQGNSAPDKSGLPSDRFSAERTGGSVSTLTIQRTQQEDSAVYLCASSLIGRAKTDTQYFGPGTRLTVL.

This chain links TRBV19 with TRBJ2-3, with TRBD2 identical over 7 bases. V lost 5 bases and J lost 6; bases outside the gene matches: 5. This CDR3 spans 13 amino acids. The germline gives CDR1 LNHDA, CDR2 SQIVND (reference sequence). The CDR3 region is CASSGTTSDTQYF. The CDR3 coding sequence is TGTGCCAGTAGTGGGACGACTAGCGATACGCAGTATTTT.

The chain joins TRBV19 to TRBJ1-1; D perhaps matches TRBD1 (5 bases). Germline-derived CDR1 and CDR2 are LNHDA and SQIVND (reference sequence). With 4 bases removed from V and 4 bases from J, the gap between germline ends came to 10 bases. This CDR3 has 13 amino acids. CDR3 DNA sequence: TGTGCCAGTAGTAGGGGGGGTGGCACTGAAGCTTTCTTT. Amino acids: CASSRGGGTEAFF.

The count of this clone is one. The chain recombines TRBV28 with TRBJ2-1; TRBD2 agrees at 8 bases. Per the germline V gene, CDR1 is MDHEN and CDR2 is SYDVKM. V lost 6 bases, J lost 3 bases, and 4 bases stayed unmatched. This CDR3 has 14 residues. This CDR3 is CASRSGRFYNEQFF. CDR3 DNA: TGTGCCAGCAGGAGCGGGAGATTCTACAATGAGCAGTTCTTC.

The chain has TRBV2 and TRBJ1-4; possible D gene TRBD1, 5 bases. Trimming took 1 base from V and 8 from J, leaving 8 bases between them. The CDR3 consists of 13 residues. CDR1 and CDR2 (germline): SNHLY, FYNNEI. In nucleotides, the CDR3 is TGTGCCAGCAGTGAAGGGCGGGGGGAAAAACTGTTTTTT. The encoded protein is CASSEGRGEKLFF.

The chain employs TRBV6-5 and TRBJ2-3; TRBD1 matches 8 bases. The CDR3 is 15 residues long. With V trimmed by 2 bases and J by 5 bases, 6 bases remained unmatched. Germline-derived CDR1 and CDR2 are MNHEY and SVGAGI. The CDR3 DNA reads as TGTGCCAGCAGTTACGTCGGACAGGGTGGAGATACGCAGTATTTT. It yields the protein CASSYVGQGGDTQYF.

The chain uses TRBV7-9 and TRBJ1-3; D remains ambiguous. Trimming took 3 bases from V and 3 from J, leaving 6 bases between them. The CDR3 runs to 13 residues. CDR1 and CDR2 from the germline V gene are SEHNR and FQNEAQ (reference sequence). The CDR3 DNA is TGTGCCAGCAGCTTCAACAGTGGAAACACCATATATTTT. Amino acids: CASSFNSGNTIYF.

Only a few counts were recorded for this clone. The chain recombines TRBV6-5 with TRBJ2-2; D is possibly TRBD1 or TRBD2 (5 bases each). In germline, CDR1 is MNHEY, CDR2 SVGAGI. Trimming left V 6 bases short and J 8 bases short, with 13 bases between. The CDR3 loop spans 13 amino acids. The CDR3 sequence: CASSAGSKGELFF. CDR3 nucleotide sequence: TGTGCCAGCAGCGCAGGGAGCAAGGGGGAGCTGTTTTTT.